These 30 T cell receptor beta chains were sequenced from one sample in a study of blood T cell repertoires in COVID-19. Method: immunoSEQ multiplex PCR; TCRdb's copy keeps in-frame clones and lacks some. The table has over 600,000 clones, more than 80% seen once. Sequences were obtained from peripheral blood. The receptors come from a young woman with acute or convalescent COVID-19.

This clone has only one observation. The chain couples TRBV10-3 to TRBJ1-2; D is possibly TRBD1 (5 bases). The germline V gene has CDR1 ENHRY and CDR2 SYGVKD. The germline V and J ends were trimmed by 5 bases and 5 bases, with 12 bases remaining between them. The CDR3 spans 13 residues. Written as DNA, the CDR3 is TGTGCCATCAGTACCCCAGGGTTGTATGGCTACACCTTC. Translating it yields CAISTPGLYGYTF.

V usage is TRBV30 and J usage is TRBJ1-2; TRBD1 might be the D (5 bases). The germline V and J ends were trimmed by 5 bases and 8 bases, with 12 bases remaining between them. CDR1 is GTSNPN and CDR2 is SVGIG in the germline V gene (reference sequence). This CDR3 has 11 amino acids. CDR3 DNA: TGTGCCTGGCCCTCGGGGGTCGGCTACACCTTC. Translating gives CAWPSGVGYTF.

The rearrangement uses TRBV13 and TRBJ2-1; D remains ambiguous. The V end was cut by 4 bases, the J end by 0 bases, with 13 bases between. In germline, CDR1 is PRHDT, CDR2 FYEKMQ (reference sequence). The length of the CDR3 is 16 residues. CDR3 in DNA: TGTGCCAGCAGCTCCCCCTCGTCGAGCTCCTACAATGAGCAGTTCTTC. As protein: CASSSPSSSSYNEQFF.

This clone was counted at least ten times. The chain uses TRBV7-9 and TRBJ1-2; tentative D call: TRBD1 (6 bases). With 1 base removed from V and 8 bases from J, the gap between germline ends came to 14 bases. Germline-derived CDR1 and CDR2 are SEHNR and FQNEAQ (reference sequence). CDR3 length: 14 residues. This chain's CDR3 is CASSLGPGVVGYTF. The DNA for the CDR3 is TGTGCCAGCAGCTTAGGCCCAGGGGTAGTGGGCTACACCTTC.

This chain uses TRBV25-1 with TRBJ1-1, with D possibly matching TRBD1 (6 bases). Germline V CDR1 and CDR2: MGHDK, SYGVNS. Trimming stripped 4 bases from V and 6 bases from J, with 6 bases between. CDR3 length equals 11 residues. Here the CDR3 DNA reads TGTGCCAGCAGTGGGGGGCCTGAAGCTTTCTTT. Its translation is CASSGGPEAFF.

The gene calls are TRBV18 and TRBJ2-3; 9 nucleotides agree with TRBD1. CDR3 length: 15 residues. Germline V gene lookup returns CDR1 KGHSH and CDR2 LQKENI. With 3 bases clipped from V and 1 base from J, the junction kept 2 bases outside the gene matches. The CDR3 DNA sequence: TGTGCCAGCTCACCGGGGGACAGGGGCACAGATACGCAGTATTTT. Translating it yields CASSPGDRGTDTQYF.

The chain uses TRBV5-6 and TRBJ1-4, with no clear D. Germline loops: CDR1 SGHDT, CDR2 YYEEEE. V lost 0 bases, J lost 0 bases, and 9 bases lay in between. The CDR3 length is 16 residues. The CDR3 spells CASSLGLSATNEKLFF. Here the CDR3 DNA reads TGTGCCAGCAGCTTGGGACTTTCGGCAACTAATGAAAAACTGTTTTTT. Supplemented by reference TRBV5-6 and TRBJ1-4, the full variable domain reads DAGVTQSPTHLIKTRGQQVTLRCSPKSGHDTVSWYQQALGQGPQFIFQYYEEEERQRGNFPDRFSGHQFPNYSSELNVNALLLGDSALYLCASSLGLSATNEKLFFGSGTQLSVL.

This chain uses TRBV5-1 with TRBJ2-2; 8 bases match TRBD1. The germline V gene encodes CDR1 SGHRS and CDR2 YFSETQ. The V segment lost 3 bases and the J segment 3 bases; nucleotides outside the gene matches: 10. The CDR3 contains 17 residues. The CDR3 nucleotides are TGCGCCAGCAGCTATCAACCAGGGGGCGCCGACACCGGGGAGCTGTTTTTT. Translating it yields CASSYQPGGADTGELFF.

The rearrangement uses TRBV6-5 and TRBJ1-1; 10 bases match TRBD1. Looked up from germline, CDR1 is MNHEY and CDR2 is SVGAGI. The CDR3 contains 15 residues. J lost 7 bases, V lost 6 bases, and 11 bases had no gene match. The CDR3 DNA reads as TGTGCCAGCAGAGGTCCCGGGACAGGGGTCGATGAAGCTTTCTTT. Translating gives CASRGPGTGVDEAFF.

The CDR3 is CASSLASTQGPNQPQHF. The CDR3 region has the DNA TGTGCCAGCAGCTTAGCGTCAACCCAGGGGCCGAACCAGCCCCAGCATTTT. The chain combines TRBV7-2 with TRBJ1-5, with D tentatively TRBD1 (6 bases). Germline-derived CDR1 and CDR2 are SGHTA and FQGNSA. There are 17 residues in the CDR3. Deletions cut 0 bases from V and 7 bases from J, with 19 bases between.

The chain couples TRBV6-4 to TRBJ2-1, with unresolved D. V lost 2 bases and J lost 8, with 16 bases in between. Per germline, CDR1 MRHNA and CDR2 SNTAGT. CDR3 length equals 15 residues. This CDR3 reads CASSDGAPDSDEQFF. As DNA, the CDR3 is TGTGCCAGCAGTGACGGAGCCCCCGACTCGGATGAGCAGTTCTTC.

CDR3 region: CASSQVLLNTEAFF. DNA for the CDR3: TGTGCCAGCAGCCAAGTACTTTTGAACACTGAAGCTTTCTTT. The chain uses TRBV3-1 (or the pseudogene TRBV3-2) and TRBJ1-1, with D uncertain. V was clipped by 1 base and J by 0 bases, with 6 bases between them. The germline V gene has CDR1 LGHDT and CDR2 YNNKEL (reference sequence). CDR3 length: 14 amino acids.

V usage is TRBV6-5 and J usage is TRBJ1-2, with 9 positions matching TRBD1. V lost 5 bases, J lost 5 bases, and 6 bases stayed unmatched. This CDR3 is built from 14 residues. The germline CDR1 and CDR2 sequences are MNHEY and SVGAGI. DNA for the CDR3: TGTGCCAGCAGTCGACAGGGGGTGCGGTATGGCTACACCTTC. It yields the protein CASSRQGVRYGYTF.

This chain uses TRBV13 with TRBJ1-5; 10 bases are a match to TRBD1. CDR1 is PRHDT and CDR2 is FYEKMQ in the germline V gene (reference sequence). The CDR3 sequence is 17 residues long. V trimming: 5 bases; J trimming: 0 bases; junction bases outside the gene matches: 7. CDR3 bases: TGTGCCAGCAGCCAAGGGACAGGGGATTTTAGCAATCAGCCCCAGCATTTT. This sequence encodes CASSQGTGDFSNQPQHF.

The CDR3 spells CASSQDLGTGMSYEQYF. The CDR3 DNA is TGCGCCAGCAGCCAAGATTTGGGGACAGGGATGTCCTACGAGCAGTACTTC. The chain has TRBV4-3 and TRBJ2-7; TRBD1 aligns across 9 bases. Per the germline V gene, CDR1 is LGHNA and CDR2 is YSLEER. There are 17 residues in the CDR3. With V trimmed by 0 bases and J by 1 base, 7 bases remained unmatched.

The chain recombines TRBV10-3 with TRBJ2-3; 10 bases map to TRBD2. The germline CDR1 and CDR2 sequences are ENHRY and SYGVKD. Losses at the gene ends were 4 bases for V and 6 bases for J; bases not matched to a gene: 10. The CDR3 has 16 amino acids. The chain's CDR3 is CAISAASGGAIDTQYF. The CDR3 coding sequence is TGTGCCATCAGTGCCGCTAGCGGGGGTGCCATTGATACGCAGTATTTT.

This chain uses TRBV5-1 with TRBJ1-1; D gene ambiguous. This CDR3 is 14 amino acids long. Germline V gene data show CDR1 as SGHRS and CDR2 as YFSETQ. Trimming took off 4 bases at V and 0 bases at J, with 10 bases between the two ends. DNA for the CDR3: TGCGCCAGCAGCGTAGCATCAATGAACACTGAAGCTTTCTTT. This sequence encodes CASSVASMNTEAFF. The variable domain in full, completed from reference TRBV5-1 and TRBJ1-1, reads KAGVTQTPRYLIKTRGQQVTLSCSPISGHRSVSWYQQTPGQGLQFLFEYFSETQRNKGNFPGRFSGRQFSNSRSEMNVSTLELGDSALYLCASSVASMNTEAFFGQGTRLTVV.

The chain carries TRBV5-1 and TRBJ2-5, with D possibly being TRBD2 (7 bases). V was trimmed by 4 bases and J by 1 base, leaving 23 bases between them. Germline V CDR1 and CDR2: SGHRS, YFSETQ. The CDR3 consists of 18 residues. The CDR3 DNA sequence: TGCGCCAGCAGCCCATACGGGGTGGCGGGGGCCTCCCAAGAGACCCAGTACTTC. Translated: CASSPYGVAGASQETQYF.

V gene TRBV5-6 combines with J gene TRBJ2-1, with TRBD1 matching over 7 bases. Germline trimming cut 2 bases from V and 6 bases from J; bases unmatched to any gene: 5. The CDR3 is 14 residues long. The germline V gene encodes CDR1 SGHDT and CDR2 YYEEEE. In DNA, the CDR3 is TGTGCCAGCAGCTTTAGGGGGCCATCCAATGAGCAGTTCTTC. It yields the protein CASSFRGPSNEQFF.

V gene TRBV4-1 combines with J gene TRBJ1-1; D gene uncertain. Germline CDR1 reads MGHRA; CDR2 reads YSYEKL. The V gene lost 0 bases and the J gene lost 1 base, with 12 bases spanning the gap. The CDR3 sequence is 16 residues long. The CDR3 protein is CASSQDWRGKNTEAFF. CDR3 DNA sequence: TGCGCCAGCAGCCAAGATTGGCGCGGGAAGAACACTGAAGCTTTCTTT.

The gene calls are TRBV27 and TRBJ2-1, with 9 nucleotides matching TRBD2. V trimming: 6 bases; J trimming: 0 bases; junction bases outside the gene matches: 9. Germline values: CDR1 MNHEY, CDR2 SMNVEV (reference sequence). CDR3 length equals 17 residues. The CDR3 DNA sequence: TGTGCCAGCAGGCCGAACCTAGCGGGGCACTCCTACAATGAGCAGTTCTTC. Translating gives CASRPNLAGHSYNEQFF.

The gene calls are TRBV5-1 and TRBJ2-6; weak D call: TRBD1 (6 bases). V was pared by 2 bases and J by 0 bases, with 15 bases between. The germline gives CDR1 SGHRS, CDR2 YFSETQ. This CDR3 comprises 18 residues. The CDR3 loop reads CASSLTQTGVSGANVLTF. The CDR3 DNA reads TGCGCCAGCAGCTTAACCCAGACAGGAGTCTCTGGGGCCAACGTCCTGACTTTC.

J is TRBJ2-3 and V is TRBV5-5, with TRBD2 as a possible D gene (6 bases). Per the germline V gene, CDR1 is SGHKS and CDR2 is YYEKEE (reference sequence). V was cut by 2 bases and J by 0 bases, with 10 bases left in between. The CDR3 loop spans 15 amino acids. The CDR3 protein is CASSFPGLSTDTQYF. CDR3 coding DNA: TGTGCCAGCAGCTTTCCGGGACTGAGCACAGATACGCAGTATTTT.

The chain joins TRBV6-4 to TRBJ2-2; no reliable D call. CDR1 is MRHNA, CDR2 SNTAGT, per germline. Deletions cut 0 bases from V and 5 bases from J, with 4 bases between. The CDR3 spans 13 residues. CDR3 protein: CASSDSLTGELFF. In nucleotides, the CDR3 is TGTGCCAGCAGTGACTCTCTGACCGGGGAGCTGTTTTTT.

This chain connects TRBV7-9 to TRBJ1-1, with unresolved D. CDR1 SEHNR and CDR2 FQNEAQ come from the germline V gene (reference sequence). This CDR3 comprises 14 residues. V lost 7 bases and J lost 0, with 12 bases in between. CDR3 region: CASTSGSMNTEAFF. DNA for the CDR3: TGTGCCAGCACCTCAGGATCTATGAACACTGAAGCTTTCTTT. Combining the CDR3 with reference TRBV7-9 and TRBJ1-1 gives the whole variable domain DTGVSQNPRHKITKRGQNVTFRCDPISEHNRLYWYRQTLGQGPEFLTYFQNEAQLEKSRLLSDRFSAERPKGSFSTLEIQRTEQGDSAMYLCASTSGSMNTEAFFGQGTRLTVV.

The chain is built from TRBV5-1 and TRBJ1-4; no firm D call. V lost 0 bases and J 3 bases, leaving 12 bases between the germline ends. There are 16 residues in the CDR3. CDR1 and CDR2 (germline): SGHRS, YFSETQ. CDR3 loop: CASSLAYGLPNEKLFF. The CDR3 DNA reads as TGCGCCAGCAGCTTGGCCTACGGGTTGCCTAATGAAAAACTGTTTTTT.

V is TRBV2 and J is TRBJ1-1; weak D call: TRBD1 (5 bases). The CDR3 totals 14 residues. V lost 6 bases and J lost 0, with 11 bases in between. The germline CDR1 and CDR2 sequences are SNHLY and FYNNEI. The CDR3 sequence: CASSPTDLNTEAFF. The CDR3 coding sequence is TGTGCCAGCAGCCCGACAGACTTGAACACTGAAGCTTTCTTT. The whole variable domain, remainder taken from reference TRBV2 and TRBJ1-1, is EPEVTQTPSHQVTQMGQEVILRCVPISNHLYFYWYRQILGQKVEFLVSFYNNEISEKSEIFDDQFSVERPDGSNFTLKIRSTKLEDSAMYFCASSPTDLNTEAFFGQGTRLTVV.

Notes on this clone: This sample also contains other DNA sequences that code for the same CDR3. The V and J genes are TRBV5-1 and TRBJ2-2; tentative D call: TRBD2 (5 bases). Germline CDR1 is SGHRS and CDR2 is YFSETQ. This CDR3 is built from 15 residues. V gave up 0 bases and J gave up 2 bases, with 8 bases separating them. CDR3 DNA: TGCGCCAGCAGCTTGGTCGCGGGTAACACCGGGGAGCTGTTTTTT. Amino acids: CASSLVAGNTGELFF.

The chain is built from TRBV5-5 and TRBJ1-3; D unresolved. The germline CDR1 and CDR2 sequences are SGHKS and YYEKEE (reference sequence). The CDR3 length is 15 residues. Trimming shortened V by 0 bases and J by 4 bases, and 11 bases separated the two germline ends. CDR3 in amino acids: CASSLDVVSGNTIYF. In nucleotides, the CDR3 is TGTGCCAGCAGCTTGGACGTAGTCTCGGGAAACACCATATATTTT.

Only one count was recorded for this clone. This chain joins TRBV28 and TRBJ1-2; D perhaps matches TRBD1 (5 bases). V was trimmed by 6 bases and J by 4 bases, leaving 27 bases between them. The CDR3 runs 18 residues. Germline CDR1 MDHEN, CDR2 SYDVKM. CDR3 sequence reads: CASSNSYTRTLRGYGYTF. The CDR3 DNA reads as TGTGCCAGCAGCAATTCCTATACCCGGACCCTAAGGGGCTATGGCTACACCTTC.